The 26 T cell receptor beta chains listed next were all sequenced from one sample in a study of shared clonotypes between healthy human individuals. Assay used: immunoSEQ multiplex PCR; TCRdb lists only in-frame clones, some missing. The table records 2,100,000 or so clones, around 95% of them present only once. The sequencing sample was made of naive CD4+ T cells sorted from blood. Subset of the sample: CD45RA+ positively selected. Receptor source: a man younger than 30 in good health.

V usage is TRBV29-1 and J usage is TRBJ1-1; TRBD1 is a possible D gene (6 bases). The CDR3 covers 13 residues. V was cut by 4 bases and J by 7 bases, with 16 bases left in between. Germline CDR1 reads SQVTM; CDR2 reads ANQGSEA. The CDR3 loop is CSVAVRGNFEAFF. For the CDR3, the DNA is TGCAGCGTTGCAGTCAGGGGAAATTTTGAAGCTTTCTTT.

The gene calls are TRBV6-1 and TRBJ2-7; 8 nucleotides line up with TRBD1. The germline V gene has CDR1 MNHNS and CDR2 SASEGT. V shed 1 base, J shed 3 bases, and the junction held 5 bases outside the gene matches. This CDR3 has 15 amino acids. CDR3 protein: CASSEGQGRLYEQYF. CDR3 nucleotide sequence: TGTGCCAGCAGTGAAGGACAGGGGAGGCTCTACGAGCAGTACTTC.

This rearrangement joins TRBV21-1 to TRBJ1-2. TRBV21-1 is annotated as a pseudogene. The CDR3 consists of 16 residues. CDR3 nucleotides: TGTGCCAGCAGCAACCTTGGATCACCCCGAGAGTATGGCTACACCTTC. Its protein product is CASSNLGSPREYGYTF.

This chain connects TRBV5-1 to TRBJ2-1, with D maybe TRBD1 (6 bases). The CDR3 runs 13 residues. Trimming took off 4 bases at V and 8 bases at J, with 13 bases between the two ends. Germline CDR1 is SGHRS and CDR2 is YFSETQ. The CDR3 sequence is CASSLDSRDEQFF. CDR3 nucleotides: TGCGCCAGCAGCCTGGACAGTAGGGATGAGCAGTTCTTC.

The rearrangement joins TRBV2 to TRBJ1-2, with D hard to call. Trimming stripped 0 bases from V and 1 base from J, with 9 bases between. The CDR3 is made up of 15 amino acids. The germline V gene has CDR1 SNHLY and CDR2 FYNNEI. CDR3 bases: TGTGCCAGCAGTGAAGCGCACTATCGTAACTATGGCTACACCTTC. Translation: CASSEAHYRNYGYTF.

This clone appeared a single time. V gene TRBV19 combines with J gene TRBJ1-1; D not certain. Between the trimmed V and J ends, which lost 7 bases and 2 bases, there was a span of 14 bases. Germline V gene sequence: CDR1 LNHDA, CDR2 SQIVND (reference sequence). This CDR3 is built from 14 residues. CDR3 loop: CASTKVSTNTEAFF. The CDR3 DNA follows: TGTGCCAGTACAAAGGTTTCGACAAACACTGAAGCTTTCTTT.

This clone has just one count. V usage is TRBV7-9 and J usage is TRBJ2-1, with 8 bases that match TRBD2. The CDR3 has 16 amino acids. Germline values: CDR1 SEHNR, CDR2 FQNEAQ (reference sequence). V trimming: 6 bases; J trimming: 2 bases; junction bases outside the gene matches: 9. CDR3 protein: CASSRAGGRTYNEQFF. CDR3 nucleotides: TGTGCCAGCAGTCGGGCGGGAGGCCGAACCTACAATGAGCAGTTCTTC.

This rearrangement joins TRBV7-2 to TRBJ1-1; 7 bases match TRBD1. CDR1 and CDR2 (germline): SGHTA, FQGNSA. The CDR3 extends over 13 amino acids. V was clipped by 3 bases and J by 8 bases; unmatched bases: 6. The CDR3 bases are TGTGCCAGCAGCTTGAAGGGACAGACCGAAGCTTTCTTT. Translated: CASSLKGQTEAFF.

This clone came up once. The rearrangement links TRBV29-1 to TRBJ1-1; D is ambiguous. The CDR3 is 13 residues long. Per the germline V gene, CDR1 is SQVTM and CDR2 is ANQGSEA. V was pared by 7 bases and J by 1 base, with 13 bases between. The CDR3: CSAAWTGNTEAFF. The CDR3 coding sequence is TGCAGCGCCGCCTGGACGGGGAACACTGAAGCTTTCTTT.

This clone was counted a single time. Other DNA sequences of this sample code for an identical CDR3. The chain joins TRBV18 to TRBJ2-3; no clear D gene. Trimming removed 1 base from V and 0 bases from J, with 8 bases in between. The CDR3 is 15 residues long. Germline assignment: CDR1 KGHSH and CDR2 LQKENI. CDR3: CASSPLPSSTDTQYF. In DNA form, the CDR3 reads TGTGCCAGCTCACCACTCCCTTCTAGCACAGATACGCAGTATTTT.

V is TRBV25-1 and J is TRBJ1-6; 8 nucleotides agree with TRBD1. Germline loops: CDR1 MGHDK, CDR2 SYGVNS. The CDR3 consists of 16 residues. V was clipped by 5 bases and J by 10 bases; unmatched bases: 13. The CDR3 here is CASSQHPTGGGSPLHF. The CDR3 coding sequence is TGTGCCAGCAGTCAACACCCCACAGGGGGTGGCTCACCCCTCCACTTT.

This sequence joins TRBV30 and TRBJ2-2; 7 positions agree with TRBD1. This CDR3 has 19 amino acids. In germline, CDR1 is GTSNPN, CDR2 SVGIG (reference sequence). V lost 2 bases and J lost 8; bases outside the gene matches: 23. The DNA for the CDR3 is TGTGCCTGGAGTAACACCGGGACAGTATTTGGGGTCGCTGGGGGGGAGCTGTTTTTT. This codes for CAWSNTGTVFGVAGGELFF.

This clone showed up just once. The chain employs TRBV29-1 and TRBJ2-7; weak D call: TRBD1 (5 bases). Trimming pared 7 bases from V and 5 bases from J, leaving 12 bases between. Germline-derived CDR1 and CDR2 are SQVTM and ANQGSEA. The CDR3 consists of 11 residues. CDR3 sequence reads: CSARVSNEQYF. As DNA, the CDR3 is TGCAGCGCCAGGGTCTCGAACGAGCAGTACTTC.

The CDR3 coding sequence is TGTGCCAGCAAGGGTTTAGGAGAGACCCAGTACTTC. Its translation is CASKGLGETQYF. The J gene is TRBJ2-5, the V gene TRBV7-2; D unresolved. From germline, CDR1 is SGHTA and CDR2 FQGNSA. The CDR3 is made up of 12 amino acids. Trimming shortened V by 7 bases and J by 4 bases, and 10 bases separated the two germline ends.

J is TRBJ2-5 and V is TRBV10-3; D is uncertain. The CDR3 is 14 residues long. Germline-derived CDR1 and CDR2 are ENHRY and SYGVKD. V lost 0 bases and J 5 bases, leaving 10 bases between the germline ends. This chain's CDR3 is CAISESKVGETQYF. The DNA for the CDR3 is TGTGCCATCAGTGAGTCGAAGGTCGGGGAGACCCAGTACTTC.

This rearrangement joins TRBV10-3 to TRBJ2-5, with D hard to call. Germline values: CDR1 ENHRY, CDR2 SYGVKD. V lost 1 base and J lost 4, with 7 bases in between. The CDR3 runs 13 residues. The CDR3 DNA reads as TGTGCCATCAGTGAGTTAGGGATAGAGACCCAGTACTTC. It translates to CAISELGIETQYF.

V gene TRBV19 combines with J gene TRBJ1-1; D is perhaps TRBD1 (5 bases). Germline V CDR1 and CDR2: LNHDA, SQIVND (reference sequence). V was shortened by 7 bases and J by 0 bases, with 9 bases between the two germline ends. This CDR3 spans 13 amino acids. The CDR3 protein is CASTTGLNTEAFF. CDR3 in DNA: TGTGCCAGTACCACAGGACTGAACACTGAAGCTTTCTTT.

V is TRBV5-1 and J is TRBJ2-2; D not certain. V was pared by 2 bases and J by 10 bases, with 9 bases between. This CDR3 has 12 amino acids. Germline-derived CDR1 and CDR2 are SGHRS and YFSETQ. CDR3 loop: CASSLGFVELFF. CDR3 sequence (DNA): TGCGCCAGCAGCTTAGGGTTCGTGGAGCTGTTTTTT.

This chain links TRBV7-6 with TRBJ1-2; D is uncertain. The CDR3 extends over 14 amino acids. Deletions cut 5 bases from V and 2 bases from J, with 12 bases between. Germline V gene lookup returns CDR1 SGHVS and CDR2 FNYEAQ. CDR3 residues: CASSPTRINYGYTF. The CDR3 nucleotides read TGTGCCAGCAGCCCGACGAGGATCAACTATGGCTACACCTTC.

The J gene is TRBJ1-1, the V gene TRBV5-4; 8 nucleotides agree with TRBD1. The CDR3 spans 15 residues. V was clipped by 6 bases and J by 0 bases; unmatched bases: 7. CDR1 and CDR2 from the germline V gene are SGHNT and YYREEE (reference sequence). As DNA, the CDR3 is TGTGCCAGCAATTCAGGGGGCACCGTGAACACTGAAGCTTTCTTT. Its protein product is CASNSGGTVNTEAFF.

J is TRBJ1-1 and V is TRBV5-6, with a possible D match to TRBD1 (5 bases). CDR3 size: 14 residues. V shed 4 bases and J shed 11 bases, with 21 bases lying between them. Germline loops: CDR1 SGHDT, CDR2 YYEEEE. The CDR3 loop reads CASSPGQETGEAFF. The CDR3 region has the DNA TGTGCCAGCAGCCCGGGGCAGGAGACTGGGGAGGCTTTCTTT.

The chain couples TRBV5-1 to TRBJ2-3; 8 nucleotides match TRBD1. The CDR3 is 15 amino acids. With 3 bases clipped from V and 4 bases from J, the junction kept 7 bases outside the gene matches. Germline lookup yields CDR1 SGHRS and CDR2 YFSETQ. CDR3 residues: CASSSTGGAPDTQYF. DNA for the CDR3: TGCGCCAGCAGCTCCACAGGGGGAGCTCCAGATACGCAGTATTTT. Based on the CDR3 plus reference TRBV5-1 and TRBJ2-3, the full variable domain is KAGVTQTPRYLIKTRGQQVTLSCSPISGHRSVSWYQQTPGQGLQFLFEYFSETQRNKGNFPGRFSGRQFSNSRSEMNVSTLELGDSALYLCASSSTGGAPDTQYFGPGTRLTVL.

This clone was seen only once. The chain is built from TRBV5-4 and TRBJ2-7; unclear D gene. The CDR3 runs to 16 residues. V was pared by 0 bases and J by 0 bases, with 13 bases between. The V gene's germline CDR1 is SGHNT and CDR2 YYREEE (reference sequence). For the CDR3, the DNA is TGTGCCAGCAGCTTGGGTGTTGACGTGAGCTCCTACGAGCAGTACTTC. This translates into CASSLGVDVSSYEQYF.

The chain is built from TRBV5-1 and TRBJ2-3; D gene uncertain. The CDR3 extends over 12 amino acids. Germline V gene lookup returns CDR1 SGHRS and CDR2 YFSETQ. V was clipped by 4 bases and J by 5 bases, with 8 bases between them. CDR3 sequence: CASSLHRDTQYF. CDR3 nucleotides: TGCGCCAGCAGCCTACATAGAGATACGCAGTATTTT.

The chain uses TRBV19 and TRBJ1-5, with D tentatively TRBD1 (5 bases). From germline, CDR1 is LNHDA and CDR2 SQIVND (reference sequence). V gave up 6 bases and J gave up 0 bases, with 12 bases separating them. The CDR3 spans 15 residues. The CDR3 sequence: CASSLGANSNQPQHF. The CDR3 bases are TGTGCCAGTAGCCTCGGGGCGAATAGCAATCAGCCCCAGCATTTT.

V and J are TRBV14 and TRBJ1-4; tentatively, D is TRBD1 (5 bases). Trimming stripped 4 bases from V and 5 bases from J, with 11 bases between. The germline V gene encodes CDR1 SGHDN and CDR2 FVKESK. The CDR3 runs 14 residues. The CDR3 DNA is TGTGCCAGCAGCCGCCCGGGGCGGAATGAAAAACTGTTTTTT. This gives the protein CASSRPGRNEKLFF.